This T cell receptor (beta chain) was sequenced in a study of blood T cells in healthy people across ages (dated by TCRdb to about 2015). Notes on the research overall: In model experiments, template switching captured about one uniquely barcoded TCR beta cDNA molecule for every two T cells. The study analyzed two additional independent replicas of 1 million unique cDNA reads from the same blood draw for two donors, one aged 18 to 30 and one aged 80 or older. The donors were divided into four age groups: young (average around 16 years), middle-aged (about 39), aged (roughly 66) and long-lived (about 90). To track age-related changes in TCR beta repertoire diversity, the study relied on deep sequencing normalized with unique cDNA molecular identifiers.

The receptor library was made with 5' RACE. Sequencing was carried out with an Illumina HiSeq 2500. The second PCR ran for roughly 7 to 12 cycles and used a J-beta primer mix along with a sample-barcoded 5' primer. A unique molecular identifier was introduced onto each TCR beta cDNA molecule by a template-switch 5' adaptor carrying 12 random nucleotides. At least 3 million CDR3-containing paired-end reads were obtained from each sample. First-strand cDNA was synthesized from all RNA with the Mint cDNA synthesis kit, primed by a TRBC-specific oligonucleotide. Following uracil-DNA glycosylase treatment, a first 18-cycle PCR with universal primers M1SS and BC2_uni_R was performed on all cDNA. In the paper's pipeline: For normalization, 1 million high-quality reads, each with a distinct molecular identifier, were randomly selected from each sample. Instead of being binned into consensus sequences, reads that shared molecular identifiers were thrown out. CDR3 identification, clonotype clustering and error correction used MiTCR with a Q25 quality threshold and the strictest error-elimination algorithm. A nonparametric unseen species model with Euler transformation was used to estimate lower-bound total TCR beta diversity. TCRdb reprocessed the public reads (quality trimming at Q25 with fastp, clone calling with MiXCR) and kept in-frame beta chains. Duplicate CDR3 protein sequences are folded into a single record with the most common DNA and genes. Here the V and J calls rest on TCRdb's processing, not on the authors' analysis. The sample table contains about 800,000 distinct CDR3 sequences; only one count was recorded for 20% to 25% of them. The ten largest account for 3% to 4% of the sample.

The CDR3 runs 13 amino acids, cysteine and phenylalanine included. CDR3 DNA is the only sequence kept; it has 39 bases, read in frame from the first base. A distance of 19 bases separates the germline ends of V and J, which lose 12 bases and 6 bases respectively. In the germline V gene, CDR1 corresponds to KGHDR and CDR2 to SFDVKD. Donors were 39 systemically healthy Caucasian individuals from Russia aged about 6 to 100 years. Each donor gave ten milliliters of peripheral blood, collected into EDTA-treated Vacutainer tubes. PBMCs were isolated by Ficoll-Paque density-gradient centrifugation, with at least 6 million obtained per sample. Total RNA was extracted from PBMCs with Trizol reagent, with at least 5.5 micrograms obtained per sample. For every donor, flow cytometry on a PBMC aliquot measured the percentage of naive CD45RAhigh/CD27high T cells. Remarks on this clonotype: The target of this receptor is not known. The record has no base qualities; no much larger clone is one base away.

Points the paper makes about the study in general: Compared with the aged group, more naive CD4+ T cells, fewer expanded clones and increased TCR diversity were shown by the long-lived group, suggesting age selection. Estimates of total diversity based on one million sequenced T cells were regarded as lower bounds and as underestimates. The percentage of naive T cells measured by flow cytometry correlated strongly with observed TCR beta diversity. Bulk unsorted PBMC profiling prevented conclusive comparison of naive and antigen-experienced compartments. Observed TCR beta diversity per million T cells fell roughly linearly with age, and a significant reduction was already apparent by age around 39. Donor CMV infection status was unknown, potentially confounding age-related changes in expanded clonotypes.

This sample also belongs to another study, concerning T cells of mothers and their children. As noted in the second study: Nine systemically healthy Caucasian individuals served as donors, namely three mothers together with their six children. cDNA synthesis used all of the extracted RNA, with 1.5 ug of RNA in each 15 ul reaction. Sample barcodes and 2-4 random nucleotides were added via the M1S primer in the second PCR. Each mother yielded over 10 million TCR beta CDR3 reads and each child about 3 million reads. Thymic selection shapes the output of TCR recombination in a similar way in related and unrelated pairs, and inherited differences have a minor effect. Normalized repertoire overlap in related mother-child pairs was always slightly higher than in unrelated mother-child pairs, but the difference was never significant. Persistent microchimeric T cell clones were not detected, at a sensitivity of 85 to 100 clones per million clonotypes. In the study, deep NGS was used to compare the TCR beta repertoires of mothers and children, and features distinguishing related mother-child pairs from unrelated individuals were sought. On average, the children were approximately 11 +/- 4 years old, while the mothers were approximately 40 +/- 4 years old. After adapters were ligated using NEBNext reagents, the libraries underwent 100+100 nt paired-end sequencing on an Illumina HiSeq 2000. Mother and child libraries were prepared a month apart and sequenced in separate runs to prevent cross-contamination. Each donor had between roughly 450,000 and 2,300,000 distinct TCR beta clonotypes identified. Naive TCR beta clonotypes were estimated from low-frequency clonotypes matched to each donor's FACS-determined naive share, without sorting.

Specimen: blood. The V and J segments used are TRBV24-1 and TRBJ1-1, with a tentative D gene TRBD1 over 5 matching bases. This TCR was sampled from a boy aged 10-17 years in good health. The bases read TGTGCCGTGGGACTTACAGGCGGCGCTGAAGCTTTCTTT. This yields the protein CAVGLTGGAEAFF.